This note documents a single T cell receptor (beta chain) sequence. Its antigen is unidentified. TCRdb keeps only in-frame clones here, not all; method: immunoSEQ multiplex PCR. The repertoire holds under 1 million clones, with around 96% as singletons. The entry originates in a study of shared clonotypes between healthy human individuals. Study results and limitations: Naive subsets tended to show greater estimated richness than memory subsets. Owing to a small donor count, the genetic and exposure-history diversity represented was limited.

Naive CD8 isolation took CD45RO-negative cells positively selected for CCR7 and excluded terminally differentiated effector memory CD45RA+ cells. Donors were healthy HIV-negative adults without recently reported acute infections or vaccinations. The trim removed 4 bases at V and 5 bases at J, leaving 9 bases unmatched. The CDR3 has 16 residues. CDR1 SGHRS and CDR2 YFSETQ come from the germline V gene. Sequenced sample: naive CD8+ T cells sorted from blood. The J gene is TRBJ2-1, the V gene TRBV5-1; the match to TRBD2 covers 10 bases. This clonotype was sampled from a man aged 25 to 40 in good health. CDR3 loop: CASSAGIGLADNEQFF. The CDR3 nucleotides read TGCGCCAGCAGCGCTGGAATTGGACTAGCGGACAATGAGCAGTTCTTC.